This is a list of T cell receptor beta chains from one sample in a study of yellow fever vaccine responses in identical twins. TCRdb reanalysed the RT-PCR reads using MiXCR and keeps one entry per CDR3 protein. The sample has about 3,100 distinct CDR3 sequences, 83% seen once; the top ten hold about 1.5%. This sample comprised T cells from blood (PBMCs), unsorted or a sorted subset (not recorded which), obtained before or after yellow fever vaccination (not recorded which). These receptors originate from a woman younger than 35 who received the yellow fever vaccine. CDR3s include the opening cysteine and the closing phenylalanine or tryptophan. D genes are given only for firm matches. Only part of the rows carry a size: once, few, many, or a class if the clone is expanded.

V gene | clone size | D gene | CDR3 protein
TRBV15 | . | TRBD2 | CATSRDSKAAGEQYF
TRBV5-3 | few | . | CAGSWGLSNEQFF
TRBV2 | . | TRBD1 | CASREQGPTNTQYF
TRBV20-1 | . | . | CSAARVTDTQYF
TRBV4-1 | once | TRBD1 | CASSPTGTGGFRGQPQHF
TRBV6-5 | few | . | CASSYRIDGNQPQHF
TRBV20-1 | . | . | CSARDQGRIGNSPLHF
TRBV25-1 | . | . | CASGFNQPQHF
TRBV7-2 | . | . | CASRPGLNNEQFF
TRBV7-6 | . | TRBD1 | CASSEIQGDTEAFF
TRBV3-1 | . | . | CASSQIRGSGYTF
TRBV5-6 | . | TRBD1 | CASSSRQGPYNEQFF
TRBV20-1 | . | . | CSAGGVGSTDTQYF
TRBV5-3 | . | TRBD2 | CARSIAGVRYNEQFF
TRBV29-1 | . | . | CSVGGISGQYYNEQFF
TRBV29-1 | . | . | CSVGLALSYEQYF
TRBV7-6 | . | . | CASSALTTNTGELFF
TRBV4-1 | . | . | CASSQESAQYLNEQFF
TRBV5-4 | few | . | CASSLLPNTGELFF
TRBV20-1 | . | . | CSAILLGNEQFF
TRBV11-1 | . | . | CASAKGSYGYTF
TRBV21-1 | . | . | CASSKQGYEQYF
TRBV15 | few | TRBD2 | CATSSGRAYEQYF
TRBV15 | . | . | CATSRETAAYEQFF
TRBV5-4 | . | TRBD1 | CASSGTGGSYEQYF
TRBV7-9 | . | . | CASSLRVSYEQYF
TRBV4-2 | few | . | CASSHEGDQPQHF
TRBV5-1 | . | . | CASSSRASVKDTQYF
TRBV4-1 | . | . | CASSQASGEYNEQFF
TRBV20-1 | . | TRBD1 | CSAKTGPNEQFF
TRBV10-3 | . | . | CAISETRSGRGVEQYF
TRBV11-1 | once | TRBD1 | CASSLSGTGGGEKLFF
TRBV18 | . | . | CASSPLPDTQYF
TRBV11-2 | few | . | CASSPGGGAISYEQYF
TRBV19 | . | . | CASSPIGGTEAFF
TRBV7-3 | . | . | CASSQRASNTGELFF
TRBV24-1 | . | TRBD2 | CATSNPSGVATSYNEQFF
TRBV11-3 | . | . | CASSFGPSIHEQFF
TRBV15 | . | . | CATSRARRTDTQYF
TRBV5-1 | . | TRBD1 | CASSPRQGVSEQYF
TRBV5-5 | . | . | CASSLGMGAGTQYF
TRBV11-2 | . | . | CASRSTDTQYF
TRBV11-3 | . | . | CASSLKDTQYF
TRBV28 | . | . | CASSSRGGMTLTQYF
TRBV6-1 | once | TRBD1 | CASQDRGMNTEAFF